The 31 T cell receptor beta chains below all came from one sample that was sequenced in a study of neurological immune-mediated disorders. In TCRdb, the 5' RACE reads were re-called with MiXCR into one record per CDR3 protein. The sample contains 85,000 to 90,000 distinct CDR3 sequences, around 3.6% of which appear only once. The sample consisted of PBMCs. The origin of the receptors is a woman aged 45-65 years with multiple sclerosis.

This clonotype has a count of ten or more. The chain is built from TRBV7-2 and TRBJ1-4; D remains ambiguous. Germline values: CDR1 SGHTA, CDR2 FQGNSA. The CDR3 sequence is 11 residues long. V was trimmed by 1 base and J by 6 bases, leaving 0 bases between them. The CDR3 protein is CASSLDEKLFF. Here the CDR3 DNA reads TGTGCCAGCAGCTTAGATGAAAAACTGTTTTTT.

This clonotype has a count of ten or more. This CDR3 is CASSNRWNVQYF. CDR3 bases: TGTGCCAGTAGTAACAGATGGAATGTTCAGTACTTC. The chain uses TRBV19 and TRBJ2-4; D is undetermined. The CDR3 consists of 12 residues. Germline CDR1 is LNHDA and CDR2 is SQIVND (reference sequence). V was shortened by 4 bases and J by 11 bases, with 12 bases between the two germline ends.

This clonotype came up many times. The chain couples TRBV2 to TRBJ2-7; 10 bases line up with TRBD2. Trimming took 8 bases from V and 2 from J; bases not matched to a gene: 0. This CDR3 region has 12 residues. CDR1 and CDR2 (germline): SNHLY, FYNNEI. The CDR3: CASGTSAYEQYF. The CDR3 nucleotides read TGTGCCAGCGGGACTAGCGCCTACGAGCAGTACTTC.

In this sample, this clonotype turned up many times. V usage is TRBV7-2 and J usage is TRBJ2-3, with a possible D match to TRBD2 (6 bases). This CDR3 is 16 amino acids long. Germline V gene lookup returns CDR1 SGHTA and CDR2 FQGNSA. The V end was cut by 0 bases, the J end by 4 bases, with 14 bases between. This CDR3 reads CASSLAGGGESDTQYF. The CDR3 region has the DNA TGTGCCAGCAGCTTAGCTGGTGGCGGGGAGTCAGATACGCAGTATTTT.

This clonotype was seen many times. V usage is TRBV4-3 and J usage is TRBJ2-7; TRBD1 aligns across 7 bases. The CDR3 is 15 amino acids. Trimming took 1 base from V and 4 from J; bases not matched to a gene: 7. Germline assignment: CDR1 LGHNA and CDR2 YSLEER. The CDR3 DNA is TGCGCCAGCAGCCAAGCCCCGGGACAGAGTTACGAGCAGTACTTC. This gives the protein CASSQAPGQSYEQYF.

Comment on this clonotype: A read error may be the cause here, since a much bigger clone is one base away. This chain links TRBV12-3 or TRBV12-4 with TRBJ1-3; D is unresolved. The CDR3 consists of 11 residues. The CDR3 spells CASSFGKTIYF. CDR3 coding DNA: TGTGCCAGCAGTTTTGGAAAAACCATATATTTT.

This clonotype was picked up many times. This chain links TRBV20-1 with TRBJ2-1; 9 bases line up with TRBD1. CDR1 and CDR2 (germline): DFQATT, SNEGSKA (reference sequence). CDR3 length: 14 amino acids. V gave up 5 bases and J gave up 3 bases; unmatched junction bases: 5. The DNA of the CDR3 is TGCAGTGCTGAAGGACAGGGGTACTACAATGAGCAGTTCTTC. It specifies CSAEGQGYYNEQFF.

This clonotype was recorded many times. This sequence joins TRBV5-5 and TRBJ1-6, with a weak D call TRBD1 (5 bases). Per germline, CDR1 SGHKS and CDR2 YYEKEE (reference sequence). Trimming cost V 0 bases and J 11 bases, with 6 bases left between them. The CDR3 sequence is 12 residues long. CDR3 in DNA: TGTGCCAGCAGCTTGGGACAGACACCCCTCCACTTT. It translates to CASSLGQTPLHF.

This clonotype was counted many times. The chain links TRBV24-1 to TRBJ2-1; 11 bases line up with TRBD2. Germline CDR1 and CDR2: KGHDR and SFDVKD. J gave up 7 bases and V 3 bases, and 16 bases lay outside the gene matches. CDR3 length equals 19 residues. The CDR3 is CATSDPILAGGRLRNEQFF. The CDR3 region has the DNA TGTGCCACCAGTGATCCCATTCTAGCGGGGGGACGTCTACGTAATGAGCAGTTCTTC.

The sample holds many counts of this clonotype. This chain joins TRBV12-3 or TRBV12-4 and TRBJ1-5; D gene unclear. This CDR3 contains 16 residues. With 5 bases removed from V and 6 bases from J, the gap between germline ends came to 20 bases. The chain's CDR3 is CASSPHREGKGQPQHF. In DNA, the CDR3 is TGTGCCAGCAGTCCCCACCGGGAGGGAAAGGGTCAGCCCCAGCATTTT.

This clonotype has ten or more counts. J is TRBJ2-1 and V is TRBV20-1; D not resolved. V dropped 8 bases and J dropped 1 base, with 12 bases sitting between them. The germline gives CDR1 DFQATT, CDR2 SNEGSKA (reference sequence). The CDR3 runs 13 residues. The chain's CDR3 is CSRPANSYNEQFF. As DNA, the CDR3 is TGCAGTCGCCCGGCCAATTCCTACAATGAGCAGTTCTTC.

This clonotype was recorded many times. The CDR3 region is CASRTGDSTIYF. CDR3 sequence (DNA): TGTGCCAGCAGGACAGGGGACAGCACCATATATTTT. This chain joins TRBV2 and TRBJ1-3; 8 bases agree with TRBD1. The CDR3 covers 12 residues. Germline loops: CDR1 SNHLY, CDR2 FYNNEI. The trim removed 6 bases at V and 9 bases at J, leaving 4 bases unmatched.

This clonotype was seen repeatedly, ten times or more. This chain links TRBV7-8 with TRBJ1-1; D is unclear. Germline V lookup: CDR1 SGHVS, CDR2 FQNEAQ. Trimming cost V 4 bases and J 2 bases, with 14 bases left between them. CDR3 length: 15 amino acids. CDR3 loop: CASSSNAQINTEAFF. The CDR3 DNA sequence: TGTGCCAGCAGCTCGAACGCACAGATCAACACTGAAGCTTTCTTT.

The table lists this clonotype with many counts. J is TRBJ2-2 and V is TRBV20-1; possibly TRBD2 for D (7 bases). The CDR3 totals 14 residues. Between the trimmed V and J ends, which lost 6 bases and 5 bases, there was a span of 16 bases. Germline CDR1 is DFQATT and CDR2 is SNEGSKA (reference sequence). The CDR3 region has the DNA TGCAGTGCGAGGGGAGGGGGAGGTACCGGGGAGCTGTTTTTT. Amino acids: CSARGGGGTGELFF.

In its sample, this clonotype was seen many times. The rearrangement links TRBV7-9 to TRBJ1-4; D is uncertain. The CDR3 spans 13 residues. V gave up 5 bases and J gave up 0 bases, with 4 bases separating them. The germline V gene encodes CDR1 SEHNR and CDR2 FQNEAQ (reference sequence). The CDR3 coding sequence is TGTGCCAGCAGCCCCGCAACTAATGAAAAACTGTTTTTT. Translating gives CASSPATNEKLFF.

This clonotype was counted between two and nine times. A much bigger clone sits one base away, suggesting this may be a read error. The chain couples TRBV15 to TRBJ1-1, with D hard to call. Germline CDR1 reads LNHNV; CDR2 reads YYDKDF (reference sequence). The CDR3 is made up of 13 amino acids. The CDR3 region has the DNA TGTGCCAACAGCAATTGGGGGAACACTGAAGCTTTCTTT. Translated: CANSNWGNTEAFF.

This clonotype has at least ten counts. This chain joins TRBV18 and TRBJ2-7; no reliable D call. CDR3 size: 12 residues. The V gene's germline CDR1 is KGHSH and CDR2 LQKENI. The V end was cut by 3 bases, the J end by 3 bases, with 6 bases between. The CDR3 sequence is CASSPEIYEQYF. CDR3 bases: TGTGCCAGCTCACCGGAAATCTACGAGCAGTACTTC.

At least ten counts were recorded for this clonotype. The chain uses TRBV28 and TRBJ2-7; unclear D gene. Germline-derived CDR1 and CDR2 are MDHEN and SYDVKM. V dropped 10 bases and J dropped 2 bases, with 12 bases sitting between them. CDR3 length: 12 amino acids. The CDR3 bases are TGTGCCACCAGGCTTGTGGCCTACGAGCAGTACTTC. Translating gives CATRLVAYEQYF.

This clonotype occurred many times. Written as DNA, the CDR3 is TGTGCCAGCAGCGCCACCGTGACAGGGGAAGATTCACCCCTCCACTTT. This encodes CASSATVTGEDSPLHF. This chain connects TRBV9 to TRBJ1-6; 8 bases map to TRBD1. CDR3 length: 16 amino acids. Germline-derived CDR1 and CDR2 are SGDLS and YYNGEE. V gave up 3 bases and J gave up 8 bases; unmatched junction bases: 10. Filled out from reference TRBV9 and TRBJ1-6, the complete variable domain reads DSGVTQTPKHLITATGQRVTLRCSPRSGDLSVYWYQQSLDQGLQFLIQYYNGEERAKGNILERFSAQQFPDLHSELNLSSLELGDSALYFCASSATVTGEDSPLHFGNGTRLTVT.

This clonotype appeared many times. The chain recombines TRBV12-3 or TRBV12-4 with TRBJ1-1; tentative D call: TRBD1 (5 bases). Deletions cut 8 bases from V and 14 bases from J, with 15 bases between. CDR3 size: 10 residues. CDR3 protein: CASGTPGSFF. In DNA form, the CDR3 reads TGTGCCAGCGGGACCCCCGGGTCGTTCTTT.

In its sample, this clonotype was seen many times. The rearrangement joins TRBV5-1 to TRBJ2-7; D perhaps matches TRBD1 (5 bases). CDR1 SGHRS and CDR2 YFSETQ come from the germline V gene. Trimming left V 2 bases short and J 1 base short, with 10 bases between. The CDR3 consists of 14 residues. The CDR3 DNA is TGCGCCAGCAGCTTAGATGGACAATCCTACGAGCAGTACTTC. Translated, it gives CASSLDGQSYEQYF.

This clonotype was found many times. CDR3 sequence (DNA): TGCAGTGCTAGAGCCGGGAATCAGAACACTGAAGCTTTCTTT. It specifies CSARAGNQNTEAFF. The chain links TRBV20-1 to TRBJ1-1; D is unresolved. Trimming left V 1 base short and J 1 base short, with 10 bases between. The CDR3 runs to 14 residues. The germline V gene encodes CDR1 DFQATT and CDR2 SNEGSKA (reference sequence).

This clonotype was observed at least ten times. The chain has TRBV7-6 and TRBJ2-1, with D maybe TRBD2 (6 bases). Germline loops: CDR1 SGHVS, CDR2 FNYEAQ. Trimming shortened V by 3 bases and J by 0 bases, and 9 bases separated the two germline ends. The CDR3 is made up of 15 amino acids. This CDR3 reads CASSFRGASYNEQFF. The CDR3 bases are TGTGCCAGCAGCTTTCGCGGGGCCTCCTACAATGAGCAGTTCTTC.

The V and J genes are TRBV7-8 and TRBJ2-1; D unresolved. Trimming took 8 bases from V and 6 from J, leaving 11 bases between them. CDR3 length: 12 amino acids. Looked up from germline, CDR1 is SGHVS and CDR2 is FQNEAQ. This chain's CDR3 is CASLRLGNEQFF. The CDR3 DNA reads TGTGCCAGCTTGCGCCTTGGCAATGAGCAGTTCTTC.

This clonotype was seen repeatedly, ten times or more. V and J are TRBV7-2 and TRBJ2-7, with 7 nucleotides matching TRBD2. CDR3 length: 13 amino acids. V lost 4 bases, J lost 5 bases, and 5 bases stayed unmatched. CDR1 is SGHTA, CDR2 FQGNSA, per germline. CDR3 sequence: CASSWGGVNEQYF. CDR3 nucleotides: TGTGCCAGCAGCTGGGGAGGGGTAAACGAGCAGTACTTC. Using reference TRBV7-2 and TRBJ2-7 for the parts outside the CDR3, the full variable domain is GAGVSQSPSNKVTEKGKDVELRCDPISGHTALYWYRQSLGQGLEFLIYFQGNSAPDKSGLPSDRFSAERTGGSVSTLTIQRTQQEDSAVYLCASSWGGVNEQYFGPGTRLTVT.

This clonotype was observed many times. V and J are TRBV5-1 and TRBJ2-3; D gene uncertain. Germline V gives CDR1 SGHRS, CDR2 YFSETQ. Trimming cost V 0 bases and J 3 bases, with 8 bases left between them. There are 14 residues in the CDR3. This CDR3 reads CASSLGRRTDTQYF. CDR3 nucleotides: TGCGCCAGCAGCTTGGGTCGGAGAACAGATACGCAGTATTTT. Based on the CDR3 plus reference TRBV5-1 and TRBJ2-3, the full variable domain is KAGVTQTPRYLIKTRGQQVTLSCSPISGHRSVSWYQQTPGQGLQFLFEYFSETQRNKGNFPGRFSGRQFSNSRSEMNVSTLELGDSALYLCASSLGRRTDTQYFGPGTRLTVL.

The sample holds many counts of this clonotype. V usage is TRBV18 and J usage is TRBJ2-1, with TRBD1 matching 8 bases. The CDR3 spans 15 residues. Germline V gene data show CDR1 as KGHSH and CDR2 as LQKENI. V shed 4 bases, J shed 4 bases, and the junction held 6 bases outside the gene matches. The CDR3, as DNA: TGTGCCAGCTCACTTGGACAGGGAGCGTACAATGAGCAGTTCTTC. Translated, it gives CASSLGQGAYNEQFF.

The sample holds many counts of this clonotype. The gene calls are TRBV12-3 or TRBV12-4 and TRBJ2-7; 10 bases are a match to TRBD2. The CDR3 is 13 residues long. V dropped 8 bases and J dropped 4; count of bases not matched to a gene: 5. The CDR3 DNA sequence: TGTGCCAGCGGGGCTAGCGGGGGTTACGAGCAGTACTTC. The encoded protein is CASGASGGYEQYF.

This clonotype was counted at least ten times. This sequence joins TRBV5-4 and TRBJ2-7; TRBD2 aligns across 9 bases. CDR1 and CDR2 (germline): SGHNT, YYREEE (reference sequence). The CDR3 runs to 14 residues. With 2 bases clipped from V and 6 bases from J, the junction kept 6 bases outside the gene matches. The CDR3 loop is CASSFTSGHSEQYF. CDR3 nucleotides: TGTGCCAGCAGCTTTACTAGCGGGCACTCCGAGCAGTACTTC.

The table lists this clonotype with many counts. The chain combines TRBV7-2 with TRBJ1-2; D remains ambiguous. This CDR3 has 11 residues. V was pared by 4 bases and J by 6 bases, with 6 bases between. Looked up from germline, CDR1 is SGHTA and CDR2 is FQGNSA. The CDR3 loop reads CASSSYDGYTF. CDR3 DNA sequence: TGTGCCAGCAGCTCCTACGATGGCTACACCTTC. Full variable domain (remainder filled in from reference TRBV7-2 and TRBJ1-2): GAGVSQSPSNKVTEKGKDVELRCDPISGHTALYWYRQSLGQGLEFLIYFQGNSAPDKSGLPSDRFSAERTGGSVSTLTIQRTQQEDSAVYLCASSSYDGYTFGSGTRLTVV.

This clonotype occurred many times. This chain uses TRBV20-1 with TRBJ2-7; the match to TRBD1 covers 10 bases. CDR1 DFQATT and CDR2 SNEGSKA come from the germline V gene (reference sequence). The junction had 5 bases not matched to a gene; V was cut back by 5 bases and J by 4 bases. The CDR3 covers 13 residues. The CDR3 DNA reads as TGCAGTGCTTGGGACAGGGGAAAATACGAGCAGTACTTC. This translates into CSAWDRGKYEQYF.